This record covers a single TCR beta chain. The data were taken from a study of blood T cell repertoires in COVID-19. Profiled with immunoSEQ multiplex PCR; TCRdb holds only in-frame clones, not every one. The table lists 330,000 or so clones, about 90% of them singletons. The CDR3 runs 16 residues. With V trimmed by 4 bases and J by 3 bases, 3 bases remained unmatched. Germline V gene data show CDR1 as SGHRS and CDR2 as YFSETQ. The genes are TRBV5-1 and TRBJ2-1; 14 bases match TRBD2. This receptor was taken from a man aged 35-49 years in a cohort exposed to, infected with or recovered from COVID-19 (not recorded which). The sequenced sample was PBMCs or T cells enriched from blood (not recorded which). CDR3 DNA: TGCGCCAGCAGCGGGACTAGCGGGAGATACTACAATGAGCAGTTCTTC. Protein: CASSGTSGRYYNEQFF. The full variable domain, in which reference TRBV5-1 and TRBJ2-1 provide the parts outside the CDR3, is KAGVTQTPRYLIKTRGQQVTLSCSPISGHRSVSWYQQTPGQGLQFLFEYFSETQRNKGNFPGRFSGRQFSNSRSEMNVSTLELGDSALYLCASSGTSGRYYNEQFFGPGTRLTVL.